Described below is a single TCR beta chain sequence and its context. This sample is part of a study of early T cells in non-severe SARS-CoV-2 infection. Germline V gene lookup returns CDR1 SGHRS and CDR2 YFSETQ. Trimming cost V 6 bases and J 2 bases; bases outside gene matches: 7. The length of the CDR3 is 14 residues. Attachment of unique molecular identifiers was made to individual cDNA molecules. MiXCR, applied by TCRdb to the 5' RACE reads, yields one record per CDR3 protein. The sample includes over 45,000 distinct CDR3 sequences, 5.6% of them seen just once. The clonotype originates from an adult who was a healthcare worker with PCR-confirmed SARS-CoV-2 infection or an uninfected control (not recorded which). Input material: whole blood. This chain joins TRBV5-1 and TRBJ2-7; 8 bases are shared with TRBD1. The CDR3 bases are TGCGCCAGCAATCCAGGGGGCCCGACCTACGAGCAGTACTTC. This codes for CASNPGGPTYEQYF.